A selection of T cell receptor beta chains follows, all from one sample in a study of blood T cells in healthy people across ages. One entry per CDR3 protein results from TCRdb running MiXCR on the 5' RACE reads. The sample has around 1,000,000 distinct CDR3 sequences, 20% to 25% seen once; the top ten hold about 0.69%. The sample was also reused in another study, on T cells of mothers and their children.

Source material: blood. The receptors stem from a girl aged 2 to 10 in good health. Each CDR3 is given with its conserved first and last residue. The D gene is left open where the match is weak. Rows may omit the clone size; those that give it use once, few, many or a size class.

CDR3 DNA: TGTGCCAGCACCGCAATAGCGGGAGGGTCTAACGGGCAGTTCTTC
CDR3 protein: CASTAIAGGSNGQFF
J gene: TRBJ2-1
V gene: TRBV12-3/TRBV12-4
CDR3 length: 15
D gene: TRBD2
clone size: many

CDR3 DNA: TGCAGCGTTGAACTCCAGACAGGGGGGGAGGTCTACGAGCAGTACTTC
CDR3 protein: CSVELQTGGEVYEQYF
J gene: TRBJ2-7
V gene: TRBV29-1
CDR3 length: 16
D gene: TRBD1
clone size: .

CDR3 DNA: TGCGCCAGCAGCCAAGAGCTAGCGGGGAACCAAGAGACCCAGTACTTC
CDR3 protein: CASSQELAGNQETQYF
J gene: TRBJ2-5
V gene: TRBV4-3
CDR3 length: 16
D gene: TRBD2
clone size: few

CDR3 DNA: TGTGCCAGCAGCCTGGGCAGGGGGCGAAGCACTGAAGCTTTCTTT
CDR3 protein: CASSLGRGRSTEAFF
J gene: TRBJ1-1
V gene: TRBV7-9
CDR3 length: 15
D gene: TRBD1
clone size: .

CDR3 DNA: TGTGCCAGCAGCACTACGGGACAGGGGAACGAGCAGTACTTC
CDR3 protein: CASSTTGQGNEQYF
J gene: TRBJ2-7
V gene: TRBV7-2
CDR3 length: 14
D gene: TRBD1
clone size: few

CDR3 DNA: TGTGCCAGCAGTTACCGCGGGACTAGCGGCTATACGCAGTATTTT
CDR3 protein: CASSYRGTSGYTQYF
J gene: TRBJ2-3
V gene: TRBV6-2/TRBV6-3
CDR3 length: 15
D gene: TRBD2
clone size: .

CDR3 DNA: TGCGCCAGCAGCTTCAGGGCCTACTATGGCTACACCTTC
CDR3 protein: CASSFRAYYGYTF
J gene: TRBJ1-2
V gene: TRBV5-1
CDR3 length: 13
D gene: .
clone size: few

CDR3 DNA: TGTGCCAGCAGTTTTTCCGCTAGTCGAGAGACCCAGTACTTC
CDR3 protein: CASSFSASRETQYF
J gene: TRBJ2-5
V gene: TRBV12-3/TRBV12-4
CDR3 length: 14
D gene: .
clone size: few

CDR3 DNA: TGCGCCAGCAGCTTCGGAACCGGGACTAGCAACACAGATACGCAGTATTTT
CDR3 protein: CASSFGTGTSNTDTQYF
J gene: TRBJ2-3
V gene: TRBV5-1
CDR3 length: 17
D gene: TRBD2
clone size: few

CDR3 DNA: TGCAGTGCCCGTCCGGGTAAAGAGACCCAGTACTTC
CDR3 protein: CSARPGKETQYF
J gene: TRBJ2-5
V gene: TRBV20-1
CDR3 length: 12
D gene: .
clone size: .

CDR3 DNA: TGCAGCGTTGCCGACCCTAGCTCCTACGAGCAGTACTTC
CDR3 protein: CSVADPSSYEQYF
J gene: TRBJ2-7
V gene: TRBV29-1
CDR3 length: 13
D gene: .
clone size: few

CDR3 DNA: TGCAGTGCTAGAGGCCCCGGACCGATTAATCAGCCCCAGCATTTT
CDR3 protein: CSARGPGPINQPQHF
J gene: TRBJ1-5
V gene: TRBV20-1
CDR3 length: 15
D gene: .
clone size: .

CDR3 DNA: TGTGCCAGCTCACCCGCTGGGCCCTACAATGAGCAGTTCTTC
CDR3 protein: CASSPAGPYNEQFF
J gene: TRBJ2-1
V gene: TRBV18
CDR3 length: 14
D gene: .
clone size: few

CDR3 DNA: TGTGCCAGCAGTTTTCGGGCGGGAGTCGGCTACACCTTC
CDR3 protein: CASSFRAGVGYTF
J gene: TRBJ1-2
V gene: TRBV12-3/TRBV12-4
CDR3 length: 13
D gene: .
clone size: few

CDR3 DNA: TGTGCCAGCAACAGGGGGACGAACACTGAAGCTTTCTTT
CDR3 protein: CASNRGTNTEAFF
J gene: TRBJ1-1
V gene: TRBV28
CDR3 length: 13
D gene: TRBD1
clone size: .

CDR3 DNA: TGTGCCAGCAGCTCGGCAGGGAAGAACACTGAAGCTTTCTTT
CDR3 protein: CASSSAGKNTEAFF
J gene: TRBJ1-1
V gene: TRBV2
CDR3 length: 14
D gene: .
clone size: .

CDR3 DNA: TGTGCCAGCAGCCGGTTTCTAGCGGGACAGTCCTACGAGCAGTACTTC
CDR3 protein: CASSRFLAGQSYEQYF
J gene: TRBJ2-7
V gene: TRBV27
CDR3 length: 16
D gene: TRBD2
clone size: few

CDR3 DNA: TGTGCCAGCAGTGAATTGGCGGCGGCTAGCACAGATACGCAGTATTTT
CDR3 protein: CASSELAAASTDTQYF
J gene: TRBJ2-3
V gene: TRBV2
CDR3 length: 16
D gene: .
clone size: .

CDR3 DNA: TGCGCCAGCAGCCAAGATCTTCGGCCCGGGATCGACTATGGCTACACCTTC
CDR3 protein: CASSQDLRPGIDYGYTF
J gene: TRBJ1-2
V gene: TRBV4-3
CDR3 length: 17
D gene: .
clone size: once

CDR3 DNA: TGCGCCAGCAGCCACGACAGGGGAGTCGCCTACGAGCAGTACTTC
CDR3 protein: CASSHDRGVAYEQYF
J gene: TRBJ2-7
V gene: TRBV4-3
CDR3 length: 15
D gene: TRBD1
clone size: few

CDR3 DNA: TGCAGCGTTGAAGGCTCAGACCGGGGCTACACCTTC
CDR3 protein: CSVEGSDRGYTF
J gene: TRBJ1-2
V gene: TRBV29-1
CDR3 length: 12
D gene: .
clone size: few

CDR3 DNA: TGTGCCAGCAGAGCCGGACAGCTCTATGGCTACACCTTC
CDR3 protein: CASRAGQLYGYTF
J gene: TRBJ1-2
V gene: TRBV2
CDR3 length: 13
D gene: .
clone size: few

CDR3 DNA: TGTGCCAGCAGTTTTTCGAATAGGGGCAAACAGGACGAGCAGTACTTC
CDR3 protein: CASSFSNRGKQDEQYF
J gene: TRBJ2-7
V gene: TRBV12-3/TRBV12-4
CDR3 length: 16
D gene: .
clone size: .

CDR3 DNA: TGTGCCACCAGTCAAGGAGAGCCCTATGGCTACACCTTC
CDR3 protein: CATSQGEPYGYTF
J gene: TRBJ1-2
V gene: TRBV24-1
CDR3 length: 13
D gene: .
clone size: .

CDR3 DNA: TGCAGCGTAGAGAAAGCAGACAGGATGGATGAAAAACTGTTTTTT
CDR3 protein: CSVEKADRMDEKLFF
J gene: TRBJ1-4
V gene: TRBV29-1
CDR3 length: 15
D gene: .
clone size: .

CDR3 DNA: TGTGCCAGCAGTTTAACTGGGCGGGGGCATAGCAATCAGCCCCAGCATTTT
CDR3 protein: CASSLTGRGHSNQPQHF
J gene: TRBJ1-5
V gene: TRBV28
CDR3 length: 17
D gene: .
clone size: few

CDR3 DNA: TGTGCCAGCAGCCCCTACCGGGAGGTTACTGGGGCCAACGTCCTGACTTTC
CDR3 protein: CASSPYREVTGANVLTF
J gene: TRBJ2-6
V gene: TRBV3-1
CDR3 length: 17
D gene: TRBD2
clone size: few

CDR3 DNA: TGTGCCAGCAGACCCCTGGGGGCCGAGGGCCAAGAGACCCAGTACTTC
CDR3 protein: CASRPLGAEGQETQYF
J gene: TRBJ2-5
V gene: TRBV12-3/TRBV12-4
CDR3 length: 16
D gene: .
clone size: .

CDR3 DNA: TGTGCCAGCACGCTCGGGGCTCAAGAGACCCAGTACTTC
CDR3 protein: CASTLGAQETQYF
J gene: TRBJ2-5
V gene: TRBV12-3/TRBV12-4
CDR3 length: 13
D gene: .
clone size: .

CDR3 DNA: TGTGCCAGTTCCAGTTCATTTTCCTACGAGCAGTACTTC
CDR3 protein: CASSSSFSYEQYF
J gene: TRBJ2-7
V gene: TRBV19
CDR3 length: 13
D gene: .
clone size: .

CDR3 DNA: TGTGCCAGCAGCTCTACCAACCTTAGCTCCTACAATGAGCAGTTCTTC
CDR3 protein: CASSSTNLSSYNEQFF
J gene: TRBJ2-1
V gene: TRBV11-2
CDR3 length: 16
D gene: .
clone size: .

CDR3 DNA: TGTGCCAGCACCACCCCTGTAACTAATGAAAAACTGTTTTTT
CDR3 protein: CASTTPVTNEKLFF
J gene: TRBJ1-4
V gene: TRBV27
CDR3 length: 14
D gene: .
clone size: .

CDR3 DNA: TGCAGTGCTCCCCGGACAAGCACTAACTACGAGCAGTACTTC
CDR3 protein: CSAPRTSTNYEQYF
J gene: TRBJ2-7
V gene: TRBV20-1
CDR3 length: 14
D gene: .
clone size: .

CDR3 DNA: TGCAGTGCAGCAGCCCTACAAGGGGCCCAGTACTTC
CDR3 protein: CSAAALQGAQYF
J gene: TRBJ2-5
V gene: TRBV20-1
CDR3 length: 12
D gene: .
clone size: .

CDR3 DNA: TGTGCCAGCAGTTTATACGATGGGCAAGAGACCCAGTACTTC
CDR3 protein: CASSLYDGQETQYF
J gene: TRBJ2-5
V gene: TRBV27
CDR3 length: 14
D gene: .
clone size: .

CDR3 DNA: TGCGCCAGCAGTGAGTCGGGACAGCGATTTCAGTACTTC
CDR3 protein: CASSESGQRFQYF
J gene: TRBJ2-4
V gene: TRBV10-1
CDR3 length: 13
D gene: TRBD1
clone size: .

CDR3 DNA: TGCAGTGCTACCTTTCGGACTAGTCCCTACAATGAGCAGTTCTTC
CDR3 protein: CSATFRTSPYNEQFF
J gene: TRBJ2-1
V gene: TRBV20-1
CDR3 length: 15
D gene: TRBD2
clone size: .

CDR3 DNA: TGCAGTGCTAGAGATCTACGATCTAGCGGGGGGGCCTCAGTCGGGGAGCTGTTTTTT
CDR3 protein: CSARDLRSSGGASVGELFF
J gene: TRBJ2-2
V gene: TRBV20-1
CDR3 length: 19
D gene: TRBD2
clone size: .

CDR3 DNA: TGCAGTGCTAGAGTGGGGTTAAGCACAGATACGCAGTATTTT
CDR3 protein: CSARVGLSTDTQYF
J gene: TRBJ2-3
V gene: TRBV20-1
CDR3 length: 14
D gene: .
clone size: .

CDR3 DNA: TGTGCCAGCAGTTTGGGTGGACTGGGAGAGCAGTACTTC
CDR3 protein: CASSLGGLGEQYF
J gene: TRBJ2-7
V gene: TRBV28
CDR3 length: 13
D gene: .
clone size: .

CDR3 DNA: TGCAGTGCTCACGCACAGGGGGCGGATAACTATGGCTACACCTTC
CDR3 protein: CSAHAQGADNYGYTF
J gene: TRBJ1-2
V gene: TRBV20-1
CDR3 length: 15
D gene: TRBD1
clone size: few

CDR3 DNA: TGTGCCAGCAATTTAGCGGGCTTAAGCTCCTACAATGAGCAGTTCTTC
CDR3 protein: CASNLAGLSSYNEQFF
J gene: TRBJ2-1
V gene: TRBV28
CDR3 length: 16
D gene: TRBD2
clone size: .

CDR3 DNA: TGCAGCGCCCTGGCCAGGGACAGACCCTACGAGCAGTACTTC
CDR3 protein: CSALARDRPYEQYF
J gene: TRBJ2-7
V gene: TRBV29-1
CDR3 length: 14
D gene: TRBD1
clone size: few

CDR3 DNA: TGTGCCAGCAGCTTAGATCGGTGGGGTGGGAATGAGCAGTTCTTC
CDR3 protein: CASSLDRWGGNEQFF
J gene: TRBJ2-1
V gene: TRBV11-2
CDR3 length: 15
D gene: .
clone size: .

CDR3 DNA: TGTGCCAGCAGTTGGGGGACCGCCCGTGGCTACACCTTC
CDR3 protein: CASSWGTARGYTF
J gene: TRBJ1-2
V gene: TRBV13
CDR3 length: 13
D gene: .
clone size: .

CDR3 DNA: TGTGCCAGCAGCGTAGTTGGGAGCGGGAGATACCAAGAGACCCAGTACTTC
CDR3 protein: CASSVVGSGRYQETQYF
J gene: TRBJ2-5
V gene: TRBV9
CDR3 length: 17
D gene: TRBD2
clone size: .

CDR3 DNA: TGTGCCAGCAGCCCGACTCCGGGACTGCAGGAGACCCAGTACTTC
CDR3 protein: CASSPTPGLQETQYF
J gene: TRBJ2-5
V gene: TRBV4-2
CDR3 length: 15
D gene: .
clone size: .

CDR3 DNA: TGCGCCAGCGGTAATGGAGATGCAACTAATGAAAAACTGTTTTTT
CDR3 protein: CASGNGDATNEKLFF
J gene: TRBJ1-4
V gene: TRBV10-2
CDR3 length: 15
D gene: .
clone size: .

CDR3 DNA: TGTGCCAGCAGCCCTACGCAGTATTTT
CDR3 protein: CASSPTQYF
J gene: TRBJ2-3
V gene: TRBV7-9
CDR3 length: 9
D gene: .
clone size: .

CDR3 DNA: TGTGCCAGTAACCTTGGGACTATCAATGAGCAGTTCTTC
CDR3 protein: CASNLGTINEQFF
J gene: TRBJ2-1
V gene: TRBV19
CDR3 length: 13
D gene: TRBD2
clone size: once

CDR3 DNA: TGCGCCAGCAGCCAAGAGAGTCCCTTCATGAACACTGAAGCTTTCTTT
CDR3 protein: CASSQESPFMNTEAFF
J gene: TRBJ1-1
V gene: TRBV4-1
CDR3 length: 16
D gene: .
clone size: few

CDR3 DNA: TGTGCCAGTACCCCCCGACAGGGGATGGATGAAAAACTGTTTTTT
CDR3 protein: CASTPRQGMDEKLFF
J gene: TRBJ1-4
V gene: TRBV19
CDR3 length: 15
D gene: TRBD1
clone size: .

CDR3 DNA: TGTGCCAGCAGCTTAGGGACTGAGAGTTTTAATGAGCAGTTCTTC
CDR3 protein: CASSLGTESFNEQFF
J gene: TRBJ2-1
V gene: TRBV13
CDR3 length: 15
D gene: .
clone size: few

CDR3 DNA: TGTGCCAGCAGCGTAGTCCCCATGGATACGCAGTATTTT
CDR3 protein: CASSVVPMDTQYF
J gene: TRBJ2-3
V gene: TRBV9
CDR3 length: 13
D gene: .
clone size: .

CDR3 DNA: TGTGCCAGCAGCAAGGGAGGGGAGCTGTTTTTT
CDR3 protein: CASSKGGELFF
J gene: TRBJ2-2
V gene: TRBV6-4
CDR3 length: 11
D gene: .
clone size: .